A selection of T cell receptor beta chains follows, all from one sample in a study of cytomegalovirus exposure and HLA in healthy donors. The assay was immunoSEQ multiplex PCR, and TCRdb's table has in-frame clones only and misses some. The table includes 55,000 to 75,000 clones, 75% detected once. Sequenced: PBMCs. The source is a woman younger than 45 in good health and CMV-seropositive. Both conserved end residues are part of each CDR3. D genes are given only for firm matches. Clone size is given for some rows only: seen once, a few or many times, or a class if the clone is expanded.

j_call: TRBJ1-2; d_call: NA; v_call: TRBV6-4; clone_size: NA; cdr3_nt: TGTGCCACCCCGTTATGCTATGGCTACACCTTC; cdr3_aa: CATPLCYGYTF
j_call: TRBJ1-2; d_call: NA; v_call: TRBV28; clone_size: once; cdr3_nt: TGTGCCAGCAGTTTCTCGGGGGGTCCTAACTATGGCTACACCTTC; cdr3_aa: CASSFSGGPNYGYTF
j_call: TRBJ2-1; d_call: NA; v_call: TRBV12-5; clone_size: once; cdr3_nt: TGTGCTAGTGGTTTGCCCCCCTACCCGAACCTCTACAATGAGCAGTTCTTC; cdr3_aa: CASGLPPYPNLYNEQFF
j_call: TRBJ1-1; d_call: NA; v_call: TRBV7-2; clone_size: NA; cdr3_nt: TGTGCCAGCAAAACAGGAGCCACTGAAGCTTTCTTT; cdr3_aa: CASKTGATEAFF
j_call: TRBJ1-1; d_call: NA; v_call: TRBV5-1; clone_size: NA; cdr3_nt: TGCGCCAGCAGCCCCCGGACAAGTATGAACACTGAAGCTTTCTTT; cdr3_aa: CASSPRTSMNTEAFF
j_call: TRBJ1-2; d_call: TRBD1; v_call: TRBV7-9; clone_size: NA; cdr3_nt: TGTGCCAGCAGCTTCAACCTGGACAGGGAAAAGGAGGGCTACACCTTC; cdr3_aa: CASSFNLDREKEGYTF
j_call: TRBJ2-2; d_call: TRBD2; v_call: TRBV7-3; clone_size: NA; cdr3_nt: TGTGCCAGCAGTTCTACAAGCGGGAGAGGTTCCGGGGAGCTGTTTTTT; cdr3_aa: CASSSTSGRGSGELFF
j_call: TRBJ2-1; d_call: TRBD2; v_call: TRBV28; clone_size: NA; cdr3_nt: TGTGCCAGCAGTGCGGGAGTCAGTGAGCAGTTCTTC; cdr3_aa: CASSAGVSEQFF
j_call: TRBJ2-7; d_call: NA; v_call: TRBV7-3; clone_size: few; cdr3_nt: TGTGCCAGCAGCCCGGGTCCAACCTACGAGCAGTACTTC; cdr3_aa: CASSPGPTYEQYF
j_call: TRBJ2-1; d_call: TRBD2; v_call: TRBV2; clone_size: NA; cdr3_nt: TGTGCCAGCAGAGCGGGAGGGCTCTACAATGAGCAGTTCTTC; cdr3_aa: CASRAGGLYNEQFF
j_call: TRBJ2-7; d_call: TRBD2; v_call: TRBV7-8; clone_size: NA; cdr3_nt: TGTGCCAGCAGCTTTAGCGGGAGTAGTTACGAGCAGTACTTC; cdr3_aa: CASSFSGSSYEQYF
j_call: TRBJ2-6; d_call: NA; v_call: TRBV9; clone_size: NA; cdr3_nt: TGTGCCAGCAGCGTCAGGGGGGACTCTGGGGCCAACGTCCTGACTTTC; cdr3_aa: CASSVRGDSGANVLTF
j_call: TRBJ2-1; d_call: NA; v_call: TRBV9; clone_size: NA; cdr3_nt: TGTGCCAGCAATATGGGGGCCCCCTACAATGAGCAGTTCTTC; cdr3_aa: CASNMGAPYNEQFF
j_call: TRBJ1-4; d_call: TRBD1; v_call: TRBV7-9; clone_size: NA; cdr3_nt: TGTGCCAGCAGCGCCTCGGACAGGGACAGTGAAAAACTGTTTTTT; cdr3_aa: CASSASDRDSEKLFF
j_call: TRBJ1-2; d_call: TRBD1; v_call: TRBV28; clone_size: NA; cdr3_nt: TGTGCCAGCTTGGGACAGGGGTATGGCCACACCTTC; cdr3_aa: CASLGQGYGHTF
j_call: TRBJ2-1; d_call: NA; v_call: TRBV9; clone_size: NA; cdr3_nt: TGTGCCAGCAGCGTAGGGTCAGGGGCGGGCTCCTACAATGAGCAGTTCTTC; cdr3_aa: CASSVGSGAGSYNEQFF
j_call: TRBJ2-7; d_call: TRBD1; v_call: TRBV4-3; clone_size: NA; cdr3_nt: TGCGCCAGCAGCCAAAGGGGGACAGGTACCTACGAGCAGTACTTC; cdr3_aa: CASSQRGTGTYEQYF
j_call: TRBJ2-7; d_call: NA; v_call: TRBV7-2; clone_size: NA; cdr3_nt: TGTGCCAGCAGCTGGGATTCAGGGGCAGAGCAGTACTTC; cdr3_aa: CASSWDSGAEQYF
j_call: TRBJ2-1; d_call: TRBD2; v_call: TRBV4-2; clone_size: once; cdr3_nt: TGTGCCAGCAGCCAAGGGGGACTAGCGGTGCTCCACAATGAGCAGTTCTTC; cdr3_aa: CASSQGGLAVLHNEQFF
j_call: TRBJ2-7; d_call: TRBD2; v_call: TRBV4-1; clone_size: NA; cdr3_nt: TGCGCCAGCAGCCAAGATTCCCACGGACTAGCGGAATCCTACGAGCAGTACTTC; cdr3_aa: CASSQDSHGLAESYEQYF
j_call: TRBJ2-6; d_call: TRBD1; v_call: TRBV28; clone_size: once; cdr3_nt: TGTGCCAGCAGTCCCGGGACAGGGACCGGCTCTGGGGCCAACGTCCTGACTTTC; cdr3_aa: CASSPGTGTGSGANVLTF
j_call: TRBJ2-2; d_call: TRBD1; v_call: TRBV9; clone_size: once; cdr3_nt: TGTGCCAGCAGCCAGAGCGACAGGGCGAACACCGGGGAGCTGTTTTTT; cdr3_aa: CASSQSDRANTGELFF
j_call: TRBJ2-5; d_call: NA; v_call: TRBV4-2; clone_size: few; cdr3_nt: TGTGCCAGCAGCCAACAAGAGGAGACCCAGTACTTC; cdr3_aa: CASSQQEETQYF
j_call: TRBJ2-7; d_call: NA; v_call: TRBV29-1; clone_size: once; cdr3_nt: TGCAGCGTTCACCTCGGAGGGGCCTACGAGCAGTACTTC; cdr3_aa: CSVHLGGAYEQYF
j_call: TRBJ2-1; d_call: TRBD2; v_call: TRBV6-5; clone_size: NA; cdr3_nt: TGTGCCAGCAGGGGACTAGACAATTACAATGAGCAGTTCTTC; cdr3_aa: CASRGLDNYNEQFF
j_call: TRBJ2-5; d_call: TRBD2; v_call: TRBV9; clone_size: NA; cdr3_nt: TGTGCCAGCAGCGTAGACCTCAGACTAGCGGGAGGCCAAGAGACCCAGTACTTC; cdr3_aa: CASSVDLRLAGGQETQYF
j_call: TRBJ2-1; d_call: TRBD1; v_call: TRBV6-1; clone_size: few; cdr3_nt: TGTGCCAGCACGGGACAGATCTACAATGAGCAGTTCTTC; cdr3_aa: CASTGQIYNEQFF
j_call: TRBJ2-7; d_call: TRBD1; v_call: TRBV5-4; clone_size: NA; cdr3_nt: TGTGCCAGCAGCTTGACCTCGGGACAGGGGGAAGAGCAGTACTTC; cdr3_aa: CASSLTSGQGEEQYF
j_call: TRBJ2-5; d_call: TRBD1; v_call: TRBV5-1; clone_size: NA; cdr3_nt: TGCGCCAGCAGCATCGCCCCGGACAGGGTCGGAGAGACCCAGTACTTC; cdr3_aa: CASSIAPDRVGETQYF
j_call: TRBJ1-5; d_call: NA; v_call: TRBV28; clone_size: once; cdr3_nt: TGTGCCAGCAGTCCTACAGGGATCAATCAGCCCCAGCATTTT; cdr3_aa: CASSPTGINQPQHF
j_call: TRBJ1-5; d_call: NA; v_call: TRBV6-4; clone_size: NA; cdr3_nt: TGTGCCAGCAGTGTTAGTTTTGGCAATCAGCCCCAGCATTTT; cdr3_aa: CASSVSFGNQPQHF
j_call: TRBJ2-3; d_call: TRBD2; v_call: TRBV10-1; clone_size: NA; cdr3_nt: TGCGCCAGTTCACAGCGGGAGTGGACAGATACGCAGTATTTT; cdr3_aa: CASSQREWTDTQYF
j_call: TRBJ1-2; d_call: NA; v_call: TRBV29-1; clone_size: NA; cdr3_nt: TGCAGCGTTAAGGAGAACTATGGCTACACCTTC; cdr3_aa: CSVKENYGYTF
j_call: TRBJ2-7; d_call: TRBD2; v_call: TRBV7-2; clone_size: NA; cdr3_nt: TGTGCCAGCAGCTACGGTAGGGGACTAGCGGGAGGGTCCTACGAGCAGTACTTC; cdr3_aa: CASSYGRGLAGGSYEQYF
j_call: TRBJ1-2; d_call: TRBD1; v_call: TRBV19; clone_size: NA; cdr3_nt: TGTGCCAGTACCGCCGACAGGGTGAATGGCTACACCTTC; cdr3_aa: CASTADRVNGYTF
j_call: TRBJ1-5; d_call: TRBD1; v_call: TRBV19; clone_size: once; cdr3_nt: TGTGCCAGTAGTAGGGACAGGGGCGCCTATCAGCCCCAGCATTTT; cdr3_aa: CASSRDRGAYQPQHF
j_call: TRBJ2-5; d_call: NA; v_call: TRBV28; clone_size: NA; cdr3_nt: TGTGCCAGCAGTAGCAGGGTAGGGGAGACCCAGTACTTC; cdr3_aa: CASSSRVGETQYF
j_call: TRBJ1-2; d_call: NA; v_call: TRBV5-1; clone_size: NA; cdr3_nt: TGCGCCAGCAGCTTGAGCGGGGAATACTATGGCTACACCTTC; cdr3_aa: CASSLSGEYYGYTF
j_call: TRBJ2-4; d_call: TRBD2; v_call: TRBV29-1; clone_size: NA; cdr3_nt: TGCAGCGCAGCGGGGGGTGCCAAAAACATTCAGTACTTC; cdr3_aa: CSAAGGAKNIQYF
j_call: TRBJ2-3; d_call: TRBD2; v_call: TRBV4-3; clone_size: NA; cdr3_nt: TGCGCCAGCAGCCAAGGACTAGCGGGAGGGGATACGCAGTATTTT; cdr3_aa: CASSQGLAGGDTQYF
j_call: TRBJ2-7; d_call: NA; v_call: TRBV6-5; clone_size: NA; cdr3_nt: TGTGCCAGCAGTTACGGTGCTACTAGTGACGAGCAGTACTTC; cdr3_aa: CASSYGATSDEQYF
j_call: TRBJ1-2; d_call: NA; v_call: TRBV7-9; clone_size: NA; cdr3_nt: TGTGCCAGCAGCCCCCTTATAAAAGGCTACACCTTC; cdr3_aa: CASSPLIKGYTF
j_call: TRBJ2-1; d_call: NA; v_call: TRBV11-3; clone_size: NA; cdr3_nt: TGTGCCAGCAGCTCCCGCGGATTAGGGGTGTCCTACAATGAGCAGTTCTTC; cdr3_aa: CASSSRGLGVSYNEQFF
j_call: TRBJ2-1; d_call: TRBD2; v_call: TRBV7-2; clone_size: NA; cdr3_nt: TGTGCCAGCAGCGTCACTAGCGGTACCTACAATGAGCAGTTCTTC; cdr3_aa: CASSVTSGTYNEQFF
j_call: TRBJ2-1; d_call: TRBD1; v_call: TRBV19; clone_size: NA; cdr3_nt: TGTGCCAGTAGTAGGAGGACAGGGGATGGTGAGCAGTTCTTC; cdr3_aa: CASSRRTGDGEQFF
j_call: TRBJ2-1; d_call: NA; v_call: TRBV5-8; clone_size: NA; cdr3_nt: TGTGCCAGCAGCTGGGACTTAGACAATGAGCAGTTCTTC; cdr3_aa: CASSWDLDNEQFF
j_call: TRBJ2-1; d_call: NA; v_call: TRBV2; clone_size: NA; cdr3_nt: TGTGCCAGCAGGCCGGACAGTTCCTACAATGAGCAGTTCTTC; cdr3_aa: CASRPDSSYNEQFF
j_call: TRBJ2-7; d_call: NA; v_call: TRBV9; clone_size: NA; cdr3_nt: TGTGCCAGCAGCGCCGTTGGGGCAACTAAGCAGTACTTC; cdr3_aa: CASSAVGATKQYF
j_call: TRBJ2-5; d_call: NA; v_call: TRBV1; clone_size: NA; cdr3_nt: TGCACCAGCAGCCATCCCCCCGGGACTAGCGGGAGTCGGGAGACCCAGTACTTC; cdr3_aa: CTSSHPPGTSGSRETQYF
j_call: TRBJ1-3; d_call: NA; v_call: TRBV7-3; clone_size: NA; cdr3_nt: TGTGCCAGCAGCCCCGGGGGGTCTGGAAACACCATATATTTT; cdr3_aa: CASSPGGSGNTIYF